The 7 T cell receptor beta chains below all came from one sample that was sequenced in a study of vaccination and CD4 T cells after COVID-19. An Oncomine TCR Beta short-read assay was used to sequence the DNA from cultured CD4+ T cells. TCRdb fed the PCR reads into MiXCR, producing one record per CDR3 protein. The data contain about 18,000 distinct CDR3 sequences, 43% of them seen just once; the ten biggest clones take up about 7.2%. These receptors' targets are unknown. Indicated treatment: approximately 9-day PBMC culture with coronavirus spike peptide pools or control peptides (ViraFEST assay). Sample: CD4+ T cells from blood, cultured in vitro, taken after SARS-CoV-2 vaccination. Receptors originate from a human donor who had recovered from COVID-19.

V gene TRBV18 combines with J gene TRBJ2-1; tentatively, D is TRBD1 or TRBD2 (5 bases each). The germline gives CDR1 KGHSH, CDR2 LQKENI. This CDR3 has 13 amino acids. V lost 9 bases, J lost 6 bases, and 15 bases lay in between. The CDR3 protein is CASQGAAGNEQFF. The CDR3 DNA follows: TGTGCCAGTCAGGGAGCGGCGGGCAATGAGCAGTTCTTC.

This chain uses TRBV7-2 with TRBJ2-1; D might be TRBD2 (6 bases). The CDR3 runs 15 residues. Germline values: CDR1 SGHTA, CDR2 FQGNSA. Trimming cost V 3 bases and J 0 bases, with 9 bases left between them. The CDR3 protein is CASSFGGSSYNEQFF. CDR3 bases: TGTGCCAGCAGCTTCGGGGGAAGCTCCTACAATGAGCAGTTCTTC.

The J gene is TRBJ2-7, the V gene TRBV6-1; D is uncertain. The germline V and J ends were trimmed by 1 base and 3 bases, with 10 bases remaining between them. Germline CDR1 reads MNHNS; CDR2 reads SASEGT. The CDR3 runs 14 residues. This CDR3 is CASSEGRGFYEQYF. CDR3 sequence (DNA): TGTGCCAGCAGTGAAGGGCGAGGCTTCTACGAGCAGTACTTC.

The CDR3 is CASTPGGRQPVNYGYTF. The CDR3 DNA follows: TGTGCCAGCACCCCCGGGGGGCGGCAACCTGTAAACTATGGCTACACCTTC. The chain carries TRBV28 and TRBJ1-2; tentative D call: TRBD1 (6 bases). This CDR3 contains 17 residues. Germline V gene data show CDR1 as MDHEN and CDR2 as SYDVKM. V lost 7 bases, J lost 2 bases, and 23 bases lay in between.

This clonotype occurred a few times. CDR3 DNA: TGCAGCGTGGGGGGTATGAACACTGAAGCTTTCTTT. As protein: CSVGGMNTEAFF. The chain uses TRBV29-1 and TRBJ1-1; TRBD1 might be the D (5 bases). From germline, CDR1 is SQVTM and CDR2 ANQGSEA. The CDR3 runs 12 residues. The ends were cut back, 6 bases at V and 0 bases at J, with 8 bases in the middle. Variable domain in full (rest from reference TRBV29-1 and TRBJ1-1): SAVISQKPSRDICQRGTSLTIQCQVDSQVTMMFWYRQQPGQSLTLIATANQGSEATYESGFVIDKFPISRPNLTFSTLTVSNMSPEDSSIYLCSVGGMNTEAFFGQGTRLTVV.

This chain joins TRBV27 and TRBJ1-1; weak D call: TRBD1 (6 bases). Trimming shortened V by 6 bases and J by 5 bases, and 16 bases separated the two germline ends. CDR3 length: 14 residues. CDR1 and CDR2 (germline): MNHEY, SMNVEV (reference sequence). The CDR3 DNA is TGTGCCAGCAGCCGCCCGGGGGGGCGGACTGAAGCTTTCTTT. It yields the protein CASSRPGGRTEAFF.

This clonotype was seen a single time. The chain employs TRBV6-5 and TRBJ1-4; TRBD1 might be the D (5 bases). The length of the CDR3 is 14 residues. The V gene's germline CDR1 is MNHEY and CDR2 SVGAGI. V was shortened by 0 bases and J by 8 bases, with 10 bases between the two germline ends. CDR3 sequence (DNA): TGTGCCAGCAGTTACTCGGGGGGAGGGGAAAAACTGTTTTTT. Its protein is CASSYSGGGEKLFF.